This TCR beta chain appears in the sequencing data of a study of blood T cell repertoires in COVID-19. Study-wide context: Sample material is recorded as cDNA or gDNA derived from T cells, B-cell-depleted T cells, or PBMCs.

This clone was counted a single time. Methods used by the authors: The authors estimated nucleated cell counts from reference gene primer amplification. Profiling relied on immunoSEQ multiplex PCR, and the TCRdb table lists in-frame clones only, not all of them. V and J calls and clone size are copied from that table; D and trimming were computed from the DNA. This sample has 150,000 to 200,000 clones, with over 70% found just once. The study drew participants aged about 18 to 89 years from 20 to 30 US areas. Participants were placed into cohorts based on the clinical history they reported. Germline loops: CDR1 LGHDT, CDR2 YNNKEL (reference sequence). V lost 3 bases and J lost 6; bases outside the gene matches: 14. The CDR3 has 18 amino acids.

The receptor was isolated from a woman aged 40 to 50 with acute COVID-19. Specimen: PBMCs or T cells enriched from blood (not recorded which). The V gene is TRBV3-1 (or the pseudogene TRBV3-2), the J gene TRBJ2-1; TRBD2 agrees at 10 bases. CDR3 in DNA: TGTGCCAGCAGCCATAAATTCCCTAGCGGGAGTGCCCCCAATGAGCAGTTCTTC. Translation: CASSHKFPSGSAPNEQFF.